What follows are 25 T cell receptor beta chains derived from one specimen sequenced in a study of cytomegalovirus exposure and HLA in healthy donors. The study ran its PCR with 60 Vbeta and 13 Jbeta primers. Sequenced by immunoSEQ multiplex PCR; TCRdb stores in-frame clones only, minus some. The sample has 60,000 to 75,000 clones; 72% are singletons. The sample taken for sequencing was PBMCs. The receptors originated from a middle-aged woman in good health and CMV-seropositive.

This clone was picked up one time. V gene TRBV7-6 combines with J gene TRBJ1-1; D might be TRBD1 (5 bases). This CDR3 comprises 13 residues. Germline CDR1 is SGHVS and CDR2 is FNYEAQ. Trimming removed 2 bases from V and 10 bases from J, with 14 bases in between. DNA for the CDR3: TGTGCCAGCAGCTTAAATTTGGGGGGGGGAGCTTTCTTT. Its protein is CASSLNLGGGAFF.

In this sample, this clone turned up a few times. The chain uses TRBV5-8 and TRBJ2-3; weak D call: TRBD2 (6 bases). This CDR3 has 19 amino acids. Germline loops: CDR1 SGHTS, CDR2 YDEGEE. V lost 4 bases and J lost 4, with 28 bases in between. The CDR3 reads CASSHFGAGDYGDADTQYF. The CDR3 nucleotides read TGTGCCAGCAGCCATTTTGGAGCGGGCGACTATGGCGACGCAGATACGCAGTATTTT.

The chain links TRBV5-6 to TRBJ2-5, with 9 nucleotides matching TRBD1. The trim removed 3 bases at V and 2 bases at J, leaving 14 bases unmatched. The CDR3 totals 18 residues. The V gene's germline CDR1 is SGHDT and CDR2 YYEEEE. The CDR3 nucleotides are TGTGCCAGCAGCTATGGACAGGGGCTATCCCGACTTCAAGAGACCCAGTACTTC. This translates into CASSYGQGLSRLQETQYF.

This rearrangement joins TRBV10-1 to TRBJ1-5; a weak D match, TRBD1 (6 bases). This CDR3 comprises 15 residues. The germline V and J ends were trimmed by 6 bases and 5 bases, with 17 bases remaining between them. The V gene's germline CDR1 is WNHNN and CDR2 SYGVQD (reference sequence). The CDR3 coding sequence is TGCGCCAGCAGACAGGGTATTGAGGCCCATCAGCCCCAGCATTTT. Residues: CASRQGIEAHQPQHF.

The genes are TRBV5-4 and TRBJ1-3; 7 bases match TRBD1. From germline, CDR1 is SGHNT and CDR2 YYREEE (reference sequence). J gave up 2 bases and V 3 bases, and 2 bases lay outside the gene matches. CDR3 length: 14 amino acids. The CDR3 here is CASSSGTAGNTIYF. The CDR3 coding sequence is TGTGCCAGCAGCTCGGGGACAGCTGGAAACACCATATATTTT.

This clone has only a few counts. This chain connects TRBV2 to TRBJ1-5; D is undetermined. CDR1 SNHLY and CDR2 FYNNEI come from the germline V gene. This CDR3 region has 13 residues. V was cut by 5 bases and J by 6 bases, with 11 bases left in between. The CDR3 reads CASSFSLFQPQHF. The DNA for the CDR3 is TGTGCCAGCAGTTTTTCCCTCTTTCAGCCCCAGCATTTT.

The chain couples TRBV25-1 to TRBJ2-7; 9 bases are shared with TRBD1. The V and J ends lost 7 bases and 6 bases, in that order; junction bases with no gene match: 10. There are 14 residues in the CDR3. Per the germline V gene, CDR1 is MGHDK and CDR2 is SYGVNS. CDR3 bases: TGTGCCAGCACCACCGGGACAGGGCTCACCGAGCAGTACTTC. This sequence encodes CASTTGTGLTEQYF.

The chain uses TRBV10-2 and TRBJ1-2; weak D call: TRBD1 (6 bases). Trimming took 6 bases from V and 4 from J, leaving 12 bases between them. The CDR3 is 13 residues long. Germline loops: CDR1 WSHSY, CDR2 SAAADI. The CDR3 DNA reads TGCGCCAGCAGCCTTGACAGGCTCTATGGCTACACCTTC. This encodes CASSLDRLYGYTF.

Note on this clone: Other DNA sequences in the same sample also yield this CDR3. The CDR3 spells CASSAGTSTDTQYF. CDR3 sequence (DNA): TGCGCCAGTTCGGCGGGGACTAGCACAGATACGCAGTATTTT. The chain is built from TRBV5-1 and TRBJ2-3, with D perhaps TRBD2 (6 bases). The CDR3 runs 14 residues. Germline loops: CDR1 SGHRS, CDR2 YFSETQ. V was clipped by 8 bases and J by 0 bases, with 13 bases between them. The variable domain in full, completed from reference TRBV5-1 and TRBJ2-3, reads KAGVTQTPRYLIKTRGQQVTLSCSPISGHRSVSWYQQTPGQGLQFLFEYFSETQRNKGNFPGRFSGRQFSNSRSEMNVSTLELGDSALYLCASSAGTSTDTQYFGPGTRLTVL.

The chain employs TRBV19 and TRBJ1-2; D ambiguous. The CDR3 consists of 14 residues. Looked up from germline, CDR1 is LNHDA and CDR2 is SQIVND (reference sequence). V shed 5 bases and J shed 2 bases, with 12 bases lying between them. DNA of the CDR3: TGTGCCAGTAGTGTTCGGGAGGTCAACTATGGCTACACCTTC. The encoded protein is CASSVREVNYGYTF.

This sequence joins TRBV9 and TRBJ2-1; TRBD2 is a possible D gene (5 bases). The germline V gene encodes CDR1 SGDLS and CDR2 YYNGEE. V was pared by 4 bases and J by 6 bases, with 17 bases between. The CDR3 contains 15 residues. Written as DNA, the CDR3 is TGTGCCAGCAGCTCTAGAGGGCCTAGCAGCAATGAGCAGTTCTTC. Amino acids: CASSSRGPSSNEQFF.

V gene TRBV21-1 combines with J gene TRBJ1-1; the table's D call, TRBD1, has no DNA check behind it. TRBV21-1 is annotated as a pseudogene. The CDR3 covers 16 residues. CDR3 amino acids: CASNSGAGTGGTEAFF. The CDR3 DNA reads TGTGCCAGCAACTCCGGTGCCGGGACAGGAGGCACTGAAGCTTTCTTT.

This sequence joins TRBV9 and TRBJ1-5, with 7 bases matching TRBD1. This CDR3 region has 14 residues. V was clipped by 3 bases and J by 4 bases; unmatched bases: 4. Looked up from germline, CDR1 is SGDLS and CDR2 is YYNGEE. CDR3 sequence: CASSEGQTNQPQHF. The DNA of the CDR3 is TGTGCCAGCAGCGAGGGACAGACTAATCAGCCCCAGCATTTT.

The rearrangement joins TRBV11-3 to TRBJ2-3; 7 positions match TRBD1. V was pared by 5 bases and J by 7 bases, with 6 bases of the junction left unmatched. The CDR3 is made up of 13 amino acids. Germline values: CDR1 SGHNT, CDR2 YENEEA. For the CDR3, the DNA is TGTGCCAGCAGCAAAACAGGGGCATATACGCAGTATTTT. This gives the protein CASSKTGAYTQYF.

The chain carries TRBV5-4 and TRBJ2-7; TRBD2 matches 8 bases. CDR3 size: 16 residues. The germline CDR1 and CDR2 sequences are SGHNT and YYREEE (reference sequence). J lost 7 bases, V lost 2 bases, and 14 bases had no gene match. In nucleotides, the CDR3 is TGTGCCAGCAGCTTTTCGACAAGCGGGGGATCCGGAGAGCAGTACTTC. This gives the protein CASSFSTSGGSGEQYF.

The rearrangement uses TRBV6-6 and TRBJ1-6, with a possible D match to TRBD1 (5 bases). CDR1 and CDR2 (germline): MNHNY, SVGAGI (reference sequence). The length of the CDR3 is 14 residues. V was pared by 2 bases and J by 9 bases, with 11 bases between. The CDR3 DNA follows: TGTGCCAGCAGTTACGCGGGGGATAGTTCACCCCTCCACTTT. Amino acids: CASSYAGDSSPLHF.

DNA of the CDR3: TGCGCCAGCAGCCAGATCCTTCTCGCGACTAATGAAAAACTGTTTTTT. Protein product: CASSQILLATNEKLFF. The chain recombines TRBV4-1 with TRBJ1-4, with D unresolved. CDR3 length: 16 amino acids. The germline V and J ends were trimmed by 3 bases and 2 bases, with 13 bases remaining between them. Germline-derived CDR1 and CDR2 are MGHRA and YSYEKL.

V and J are TRBV5-1 and TRBJ1-1, with 7 positions matching TRBD1. CDR1 is SGHRS and CDR2 is YFSETQ in the germline V gene. J was trimmed by 2 bases and V by 0 bases; bases with no gene match: 4. The CDR3 totals 15 residues. In DNA, the CDR3 is TGCGCCAGCAGCTTGGCCCCAGGGGGAAACACTGAAGCTTTCTTT. It encodes CASSLAPGGNTEAFF. The full variable domain, rest sourced from reference TRBV5-1 and TRBJ1-1, is KAGVTQTPRYLIKTRGQQVTLSCSPISGHRSVSWYQQTPGQGLQFLFEYFSETQRNKGNFPGRFSGRQFSNSRSEMNVSTLELGDSALYLCASSLAPGGNTEAFFGQGTRLTVV.

V and J are TRBV29-1 and TRBJ1-1; weak D call: TRBD1 (6 bases). Trimming took off 5 bases at V and 4 bases at J, with 17 bases between the two ends. Germline V CDR1 and CDR2: SQVTM, ANQGSEA. This CDR3 has 14 residues. The CDR3 loop is CSVNSQGSGTEAFF. In nucleotides, the CDR3 is TGCAGCGTTAATTCGCAGGGGTCGGGCACTGAAGCTTTCTTT.

A few counts support this clone. The chain employs TRBV5-8 and TRBJ1-1, with 7 bases fitting TRBD1. The V gene end was trimmed by 0 bases and the J gene end by 6 bases; junction bases not matched to a gene: 5. This CDR3 region has 14 residues. Per germline, CDR1 SGHTS and CDR2 YDEGEE. CDR3 region: CASSLGQGRAEAFF. The CDR3, as DNA: TGTGCCAGCAGCTTGGGACAGGGACGGGCTGAAGCTTTCTTT.

This clone turned up a few times. The chain carries TRBV6-1 and TRBJ2-7, with 8 bases identical to TRBD1. Losses at the gene ends were 6 bases for V and 1 base for J; bases not matched to a gene: 2. Germline V gene lookup returns CDR1 MNHNS and CDR2 SASEGT. This CDR3 is 13 amino acids long. The CDR3 coding sequence is TGTGCCAGCAGACAGGGGGGATCCTACGAGCAGTACTTC. It codes for CASRQGGSYEQYF.

The chain couples TRBV4-2 to TRBJ2-3; 14 positions match TRBD2. The CDR3 is 17 amino acids. Germline CDR1 and CDR2: LGHNA and YNFKEQ. V lost 2 bases, J lost 5 bases, and 6 bases stayed unmatched. CDR3 amino acids: CASSQQTSGGAKDTQYF. CDR3 DNA: TGTGCCAGCAGCCAACAGACTAGCGGGGGGGCCAAAGATACGCAGTATTTT.

The gene calls are TRBV4-1 and TRBJ1-2, with 9 bases aligning to TRBD1. Losses at the gene ends were 1 base for V and 3 bases for J; bases not matched to a gene: 3. The germline V gene encodes CDR1 MGHRA and CDR2 YSYEKL. The CDR3 consists of 15 residues. The CDR3 region has the DNA TGCGCCAGCAGCCAAGTTAGACAGGGGGACTATGGCTACACCTTC. Its protein is CASSQVRQGDYGYTF.

The count of this clone is one. This chain connects TRBV5-1 to TRBJ2-4, with TRBD2 matching over 8 bases. Germline CDR1 and CDR2: SGHRS and YFSETQ. The CDR3 consists of 15 residues. The ends lost 3 bases at V and 1 base at J; junction bases unmatched: 3. CDR3 amino acids: CASSSGGPAKNIQYF. The CDR3 nucleotides read TGCGCCAGCAGCTCGGGGGGGCCGGCCAAAAACATTCAGTACTTC.

V gene TRBV4-1 combines with J gene TRBJ1-4; 10 bases agree with TRBD1. This CDR3 region has 16 residues. From germline, CDR1 is MGHRA and CDR2 YSYEKL. V lost 0 bases and J lost 5; bases outside the gene matches: 3. The CDR3 DNA reads TGCGCCAGCAGCCAAGACGGGACAGGGGACAATGAAAAACTGTTTTTT. As protein: CASSQDGTGDNEKLFF.